The 27 T cell receptor beta chains reported below all come from one sample, sequenced in a study of blood T cell repertoires in COVID-19. Sequencing used immunoSEQ multiplex PCR; TCRdb keeps in-frame clones, though not all of them. The sample carries around 100,000 clones, approximately 88% recorded once. Sequences were obtained from peripheral blood. The receptors derive from a human donor in a cohort sampled during active COVID-19.

The chain employs TRBV2 and TRBJ2-2; D is perhaps TRBD1 (6 bases). The germline V gene encodes CDR1 SNHLY and CDR2 FYNNEI. This CDR3 has 13 residues. Trimming cost V 7 bases and J 5 bases, with 11 bases left between them. In DNA, the CDR3 is TGTGCCAGCAAAACAGGGATAACCGGGGAGCTGTTTTTT. It translates to CASKTGITGELFF.

The chain carries TRBV6-2 or TRBV6-3 and TRBJ2-1; TRBD1 matches 7 bases. The CDR3 is 16 residues long. The V gene end was trimmed by 5 bases and the J gene end by 0 bases; junction bases not matched to a gene: 7. Germline CDR1 MNHEY, CDR2 SVGEGT. The CDR3 coding sequence is TGTGCCAGCAGTGACATGACAGGGAGCTCCTACAATGAGCAGTTCTTC. Residues: CASSDMTGSSYNEQFF.

The chain recombines TRBV5-1 with TRBJ1-2, with D possibly matching TRBD1 (6 bases). Germline CDR1 reads SGHRS; CDR2 reads YFSETQ. The V end lost 2 bases, the J end lost 7 bases, and 12 bases lay between the germline ends. This CDR3 has 13 amino acids. The CDR3 DNA sequence: TGCGCCAGCAGCTTACTACAGGGTGGTGGCTACACCTTC. It codes for CASSLLQGGGYTF.

This clone was seen at least ten times. The chain uses TRBV19 and TRBJ1-2; maybe TRBD1 (5 bases). CDR1 is LNHDA, CDR2 SQIVND, per germline (reference sequence). With 1 base removed from V and 7 bases from J, the gap between germline ends came to 13 bases. The CDR3 runs to 14 residues. As DNA, the CDR3 is TGTGCCAGTAGTATAGCCGCGGGGCATAGTGGCTACACCTTC. It is translated as CASSIAAGHSGYTF.

This sequence joins TRBV5-1 and TRBJ2-7; 8 bases are shared with TRBD2. V shed 0 bases, J shed 3 bases, and the junction held 5 bases outside the gene matches. The germline V gene encodes CDR1 SGHRS and CDR2 YFSETQ. This CDR3 is 15 amino acids long. DNA of the CDR3: TGCGCCAGCAGCTTGGCGGGGGGGTCCGGCTACGAGCAGTACTTC. Residues: CASSLAGGSGYEQYF.

The DNA for the CDR3 is TGTGCCAGCAGTTTATCGATACACGGACACACAGATACGCAGTATTTT. As protein: CASSLSIHGHTDTQYF. V is TRBV27 and J is TRBJ2-3, with TRBD1 as a possible D gene (5 bases). This CDR3 comprises 16 residues. Between the trimmed V and J ends, which lost 0 bases and 2 bases, there was a span of 12 bases. CDR1 is MNHEY and CDR2 is SMNVEV in the germline V gene (reference sequence).

This clone was seen a single time. This chain links TRBV30 with TRBJ1-2; D not resolved. CDR3 length: 12 residues. Germline CDR1 GTSNPN, CDR2 SVGIG (reference sequence). The V end lost 0 bases, the J end lost 8 bases, and 10 bases lay between the germline ends. This CDR3 is CAWSVRGRGYTF. CDR3 nucleotides: TGTGCCTGGAGTGTAAGAGGGCGCGGCTACACCTTC. The entire variable domain, with the rest obtained from reference TRBV30 and TRBJ1-2, is as follows: SQTIHQWPATLVQPVGSPLSLECTVEGTSNPNLYWYRQAAGRGLQLLFYSVGIGQISSEVPQNLSASRPQDRQFILSSKKLLLSDSGFYLCAWSVRGRGYTFGSGTRLTVV.

This chain connects TRBV5-5 to TRBJ2-4; 16 nucleotides agree with TRBD2. Per the germline V gene, CDR1 is SGHKS and CDR2 is YYEKEE (reference sequence). Trimming removed 4 bases from V and 1 base from J; junction bases left unmatched: 5. This CDR3 contains 18 residues. The CDR3 DNA is TGTGCCAGCAGCCTCCCGGGACTAGCGGGGGGGGCCAAAAACATTCAGTACTTC. Translation gives CASSLPGLAGGAKNIQYF.

The chain recombines TRBV21-1 with TRBJ1-5; the table's D gene call, TRBD1, was not cross checked with the DNA. TRBV21-1 is a known pseudogene. The CDR3 loop spans 13 amino acids. The CDR3 DNA sequence: TGTGCCAGCAGCAATCGGGCAGGGAAGCCCCAGCATTTT. Its translation: CASSNRAGKPQHF.

V and J are TRBV20-1 and TRBJ2-3; 12 bases match TRBD2. Trimming removed 3 bases from V and 4 bases from J; junction bases left unmatched: 5. The length of the CDR3 is 15 residues. From germline, CDR1 is DFQATT and CDR2 SNEGSKA (reference sequence). The CDR3 DNA is TGCAGTGCTAGTAGCGCTAGCGGGGGGGCAGATACGCAGTATTTT. It codes for CSASSASGGADTQYF.

The chain recombines TRBV11-3 with TRBJ2-6; TRBD1 matches at 7 bases. Per the germline V gene, CDR1 is SGHNT and CDR2 is YENEEA. The CDR3 runs to 17 residues. V was pared by 5 bases and J by 2 bases, with 9 bases of the junction left unmatched. The CDR3 sequence is CASSPGQAKPGANVLTF. The CDR3, as DNA: TGTGCCAGCAGCCCCGGACAGGCAAAACCTGGGGCCAACGTCCTGACTTTC.

There are a few counts of this clone. The chain links TRBV23-1 to TRBJ1-1; TRBD1 aligns across 8 bases. TRBV23-1 is reported as an ORF; its role is uncertain. CDR3 length equals 16 residues. The trim removed 4 bases at V and 3 bases at J, leaving 10 bases unmatched. The CDR3 nucleotides are TGCGCCAGCAGTCCGAGGACAGGGAGGAGAGACACTGAAGCTTTCTTT. It specifies CASSPRTGRRDTEAFF.

The rearrangement uses TRBV5-5 and TRBJ1-4; no reliable D call. Germline CDR1 reads SGHKS; CDR2 reads YYEKEE (reference sequence). With 3 bases removed from V and 0 bases from J, the gap between germline ends came to 9 bases. This CDR3 is 15 amino acids long. The CDR3 loop reads CASSSRGATNEKLFF. DNA for the CDR3: TGTGCCAGCAGCTCCCGGGGAGCAACTAATGAAAAACTGTTTTTT.

This CDR3 is CASSASVRGANTGELFF. CDR3 nucleotides: TGTGCCAGCAGCGCGAGTGTGCGGGGCGCGAACACCGGGGAGCTGTTTTTT. This chain links TRBV5-6 with TRBJ2-2; D may be TRBD2 (6 bases). From germline, CDR1 is SGHDT and CDR2 YYEEEE. V was pared by 4 bases and J by 0 bases, with 16 bases between. CDR3 length equals 17 residues.

The rearrangement joins TRBV7-2 to TRBJ1-2, with 9 bases lining up with TRBD1. The germline CDR1 and CDR2 sequences are SGHTA and FQGNSA. This CDR3 comprises 17 residues. The trim removed 5 bases at V and 0 bases at J, leaving 10 bases unmatched. The DNA for the CDR3 is TGTGCCAGCAGCCGGGACCTCACAGGGGGCCCTAACTATGGCTACACCTTC. Translating it yields CASSRDLTGGPNYGYTF. Complete variable domain (other parts from reference TRBV7-2 and TRBJ1-2): GAGVSQSPSNKVTEKGKDVELRCDPISGHTALYWYRQSLGQGLEFLIYFQGNSAPDKSGLPSDRFSAERTGGSVSTLTIQRTQQEDSAVYLCASSRDLTGGPNYGYTFGSGTRLTVV.

The chain employs TRBV18 and TRBJ2-1; 8 bases map to TRBD2. CDR1 is KGHSH, CDR2 LQKENI, per germline. V gave up 2 bases and J gave up 0 bases; unmatched junction bases: 0. The CDR3 is 15 amino acids. This CDR3 reads CASSPGTSSYNEQFF. The CDR3 region has the DNA TGTGCCAGCTCACCAGGGACTAGCTCCTACAATGAGCAGTTCTTC.

This clone was counted a few times. The CDR3 bases are TGTGCCTGGAGTGTAACCGGGACAGGGGGCGCGGGACTGTTTTTT. As protein: CAWSVTGTGGAGLFF. The chain couples TRBV30 to TRBJ1-4; TRBD1 agrees at 12 bases. Germline V gene sequence: CDR1 GTSNPN, CDR2 SVGIG (reference sequence). Unmatched junction bases numbered 9, after V lost 0 bases and J lost 13 bases. The length of the CDR3 is 15 residues.

This chain connects TRBV30 to TRBJ1-2, with a tentative D call TRBD1 (5 bases). V lost 3 bases and J lost 8, with 13 bases in between. This CDR3 is 12 amino acids long. Germline CDR1 GTSNPN, CDR2 SVGIG (reference sequence). CDR3: CAWSPSGGGYTF. DNA of the CDR3: TGTGCCTGGAGCCCCTCGGGGGGGGGCTACACCTTC.

V usage is TRBV3-1 (or the pseudogene TRBV3-2) and J usage is TRBJ2-2; 8 nucleotides align to TRBD2. CDR3 length: 17 residues. The V and J ends lost 4 bases and 2 bases, in that order; junction bases with no gene match: 9. Germline V CDR1 and CDR2: LGHDT, YNNKEL (reference sequence). CDR3 residues: CASSPRGGALNTGELFF. The CDR3 coding sequence is TGTGCCAGCAGCCCTCGGGGGGGGGCCCTAAACACCGGGGAGCTGTTTTTT.

The rearrangement joins TRBV20-1 to TRBJ1-6; D ambiguous. The CDR3 consists of 17 residues. Germline loops: CDR1 DFQATT, CDR2 SNEGSKA (reference sequence). V shed 3 bases and J shed 0 bases, with 15 bases lying between them. CDR3 DNA: TGCAGTGCTAGTACGAACTACCCGAGCTCCTATAATTCACCCCTCCACTTT. As protein: CSASTNYPSSYNSPLHF.

The V call is TRBV5-6, the J call TRBJ1-1; no clear D. Germline V gene data show CDR1 as SGHDT and CDR2 as YYEEEE. V lost 3 bases, J lost 4 bases, and 10 bases lay in between. The CDR3 is 13 residues long. CDR3 in DNA: TGTGCCAGCAGCTCCCGACAATCCACTGAAGCTTTCTTT. This codes for CASSSRQSTEAFF.

The V and J genes are TRBV29-1 and TRBJ2-7, with 10 bases that match TRBD1. The germline V gene encodes CDR1 SQVTM and CDR2 ANQGSEA. The CDR3 consists of 13 residues. After removal of 7 bases from V and 4 bases from J, the junction contained 7 bases not matched to a gene. As DNA, the CDR3 is TGCAGCGGGACCGGGACAGGGGCTTACGAGCAGTACTTC. Its protein is CSGTGTGAYEQYF.

This sequence joins TRBV5-1 and TRBJ1-2; 10 nucleotides agree with TRBD1. Trimming took 3 bases from V and 3 from J; bases not matched to a gene: 2. This CDR3 has 14 residues. Germline V gene lookup returns CDR1 SGHRS and CDR2 YFSETQ. The CDR3 reads CASSSGQGHYGYTF. The CDR3 DNA reads as TGCGCCAGCAGCTCGGGACAGGGGCACTATGGCTACACCTTC.

The rearrangement joins TRBV6-5 to TRBJ2-7; D ambiguous. The V gene's germline CDR1 is MNHEY and CDR2 SVGAGI. The ends were cut back, 6 bases at V and 0 bases at J, with 12 bases in the middle. The CDR3 totals 14 residues. CDR3 region: CASSPSPSSYEQYF. CDR3 nucleotide sequence: TGTGCCAGCAGCCCCAGTCCAAGCTCCTACGAGCAGTACTTC.

This chain links TRBV5-1 with TRBJ2-1, with TRBD2 matching 9 bases. The CDR3 length is 15 residues. Germline V gene sequence: CDR1 SGHRS, CDR2 YFSETQ. Trimming at V came to 0 bases and at J to 9 bases, leaving 7 bases not matched to a gene. The CDR3 DNA reads TGCGCCAGCAGCTTGGCCGGCGGGGGGGCCCTTGAGCAGTTCTTC. Protein: CASSLAGGGALEQFF. Full variable domain (remainder filled in from reference TRBV5-1 and TRBJ2-1): KAGVTQTPRYLIKTRGQQVTLSCSPISGHRSVSWYQQTPGQGLQFLFEYFSETQRNKGNFPGRFSGRQFSNSRSEMNVSTLELGDSALYLCASSLAGGGALEQFFGPGTRLTVL.

The chain joins TRBV7-2 to TRBJ2-7, with D unresolved. Germline V gene data show CDR1 as SGHTA and CDR2 as FQGNSA. The V and J ends lost 4 bases and 6 bases respectively, with 19 bases between them. This CDR3 is 15 amino acids long. The CDR3: CASSYGRLGNSEQYF. The DNA for the CDR3 is TGTGCCAGCAGCTACGGTCGGCTAGGAAACTCCGAGCAGTACTTC.

This clone was recorded once. The chain uses TRBV30 and TRBJ2-7; D is possibly TRBD2 (6 bases). Trimming stripped 4 bases from V and 6 bases from J, with 13 bases between. The CDR3 runs 12 residues. The germline gives CDR1 GTSNPN, CDR2 SVGIG (reference sequence). CDR3 sequence reads: CAWTTLALEQYF. The CDR3 region has the DNA TGTGCCTGGACCACCCTAGCGCTCGAGCAGTACTTC.